This entry lists 8 T cell receptor beta chains sequenced from one sample in a study of radiation and T cells in renal cell carcinoma. TCRdb keeps only in-frame clones here, not all; method: immunoSEQ multiplex PCR. The sample records 150,000 or so clones, about 87% being singletons. Time point indicated: blood 2 weeks post-SBRT. Treatment specified: 15 Gy SBRT to primary tumor, nephrectomy 4 weeks later. The starting material was blood, obtained from a patient whose treatment included radiotherapy and nephrectomy. These receptors were obtained from a woman between 50 and 59 years old with renal cell carcinoma.

This sequence joins TRBV11-1 and TRBJ2-6, with D perhaps being TRBD1 or TRBD2 (5 bases each). The V and J ends lost 3 bases and 2 bases respectively, with 8 bases between them. The CDR3 sequence is 15 residues long. The germline V gene has CDR1 SGHAT and CDR2 FQDESV (reference sequence). DNA of the CDR3: TGTGCCAGCAGCTTCCGAGGGGCTGGGGCCAACGTCCTGACTTTC. Translating it yields CASSFRGAGANVLTF.

This clone has only a few counts. V is TRBV19 and J is TRBJ1-5; D not resolved. Per the germline V gene, CDR1 is LNHDA and CDR2 is SQIVND (reference sequence). V lost 9 bases and J 4 bases, leaving 13 bases between the germline ends. The CDR3 totals 13 residues. CDR3 DNA sequence: TGTGCCAGCCAATTGGGTAGGAATCAGCCCCAGCATTTT. Amino acids: CASQLGRNQPQHF.

This clone was observed a single time. The chain links TRBV19 to TRBJ2-5; TRBD2 might be the D (6 bases). Germline V gene lookup returns CDR1 LNHDA and CDR2 SQIVND (reference sequence). Trimming stripped 5 bases from V and 5 bases from J, with 18 bases between. The CDR3 extends over 15 amino acids. Here the CDR3 reads CASSPSSTRIETQYF. The DNA of the CDR3 is TGTGCCAGTAGTCCCTCCTCGACTAGAATCGAGACCCAGTACTTC.

The chain joins TRBV4-2 to TRBJ2-2; TRBD2 agrees at 7 bases. V shed 0 bases and J 6 bases; nucleotides not matched to a gene: 10. The CDR3 extends over 17 amino acids. Germline V gene sequence: CDR1 LGHNA, CDR2 YNFKEQ. The CDR3 bases are TGTGCCAGCAGCCAAGACACATGGGACTACTATTCCGGGGAGCTGTTTTTT. Protein: CASSQDTWDYYSGELFF.

This clone was recorded once. This chain uses TRBV18 with TRBJ2-7; 7 nucleotides match TRBD1. V gave up 3 bases and J gave up 3 bases; unmatched junction bases: 5. In germline, CDR1 is KGHSH, CDR2 LQKENI. CDR3 length equals 14 residues. The CDR3 nucleotides are TGTGCCAGCTCACCTAACGGACAGGTCTACGAGCAGTACTTC. The encoded protein is CASSPNGQVYEQYF.

J is TRBJ1-3 and V is TRBV5-8; no clear D gene. V lost 4 bases to trimming and J lost 0 bases, with 11 bases between them. The CDR3 extends over 15 amino acids. CDR1 and CDR2 (germline): SGHTS, YDEGEE. The CDR3 nucleotides read TGTGCCAGCAGCGGGCGCGGCCTCTCTGGAAACACCATATATTTT. Translation gives CASSGRGLSGNTIYF.

The chain links TRBV6-1 to TRBJ2-7; D might be TRBD1 (6 bases). With 9 bases removed from V and 2 bases from J, the gap between germline ends came to 11 bases. The CDR3 has 12 residues. Germline loops: CDR1 MNHNS, CDR2 SASEGT. For the CDR3, the DNA is TGTGCCAGTGGACAGTGGCCCTACGAGCAGTACTTC. It translates to CASGQWPYEQYF.

The J gene is TRBJ2-3, the V gene TRBV11-3; perhaps TRBD2 as D (6 bases). CDR1 and CDR2 (germline): SGHNT, YENEEA. The CDR3 spans 16 residues. V lost 2 bases, J lost 5 bases, and 17 bases lay in between. The CDR3 protein is CASSLSGGFQGDTQYF. The DNA for the CDR3 is TGTGCCAGCAGCTTATCTGGGGGGTTCCAAGGAGATACGCAGTATTTT.